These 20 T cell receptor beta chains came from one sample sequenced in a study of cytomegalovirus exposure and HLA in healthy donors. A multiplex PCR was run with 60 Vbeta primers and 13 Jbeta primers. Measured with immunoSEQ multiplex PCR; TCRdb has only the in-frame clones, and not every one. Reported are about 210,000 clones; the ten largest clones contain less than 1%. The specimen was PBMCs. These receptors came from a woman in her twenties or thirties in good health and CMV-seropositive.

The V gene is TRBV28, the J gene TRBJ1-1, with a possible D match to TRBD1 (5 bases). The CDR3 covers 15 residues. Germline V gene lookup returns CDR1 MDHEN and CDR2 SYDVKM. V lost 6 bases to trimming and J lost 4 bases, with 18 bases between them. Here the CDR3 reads CASRTLGQGATEAFF. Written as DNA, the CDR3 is TGTGCCAGCAGGACTCTGGGGCAGGGCGCCACTGAAGCTTTCTTT.

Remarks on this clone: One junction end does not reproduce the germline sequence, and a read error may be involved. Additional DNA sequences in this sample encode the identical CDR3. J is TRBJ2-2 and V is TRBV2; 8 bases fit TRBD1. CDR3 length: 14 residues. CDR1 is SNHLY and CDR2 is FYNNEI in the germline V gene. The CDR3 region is CASRRDRNTGELFF. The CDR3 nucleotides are TGTGCCAGCAGGAGGGACAGGAACACTGGGGAGCTGTTTTTT. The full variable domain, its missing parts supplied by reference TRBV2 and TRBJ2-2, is EPEVTQTPSHQVTQMGQEVILRCVPISNHLYFYWYRQILGQKVEFLVSFYNNEISEKSEIFDDQFSVERPDGSNFTLKIRSTKLEDSAMYFCASRRDRNTGELFFGEGSRLTVL.

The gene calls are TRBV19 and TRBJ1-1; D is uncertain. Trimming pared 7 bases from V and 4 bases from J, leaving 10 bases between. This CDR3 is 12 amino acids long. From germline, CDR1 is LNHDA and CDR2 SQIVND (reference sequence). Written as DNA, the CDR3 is TGTGCCAGTACCAACTCCGGCACTGAAGCTTTCTTT. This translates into CASTNSGTEAFF. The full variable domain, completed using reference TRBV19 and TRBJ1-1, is DGGITQSPKYLFRKEGQNVTLSCEQNLNHDAMYWYRQDPGQGLRLIYYSQIVNDFQKGDIAEGYSVSREKKESFPLTVTSAQKNPTAFYLCASTNSGTEAFFGQGTRLTVV.

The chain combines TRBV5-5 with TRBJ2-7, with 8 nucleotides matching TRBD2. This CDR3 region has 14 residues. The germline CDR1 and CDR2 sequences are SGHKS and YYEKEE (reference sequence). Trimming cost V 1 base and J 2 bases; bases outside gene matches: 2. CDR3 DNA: TGTGCCAGCAGCTTGCTAGCGGGTGCCTACGAGCAGTACTTC. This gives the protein CASSLLAGAYEQYF.

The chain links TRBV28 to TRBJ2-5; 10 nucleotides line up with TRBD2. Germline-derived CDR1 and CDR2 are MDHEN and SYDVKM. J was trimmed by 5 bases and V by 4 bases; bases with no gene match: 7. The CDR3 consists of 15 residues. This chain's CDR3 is CASSSKAGGPETQYF. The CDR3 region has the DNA TGTGCCAGCAGTTCCAAAGCGGGAGGGCCTGAGACCCAGTACTTC.

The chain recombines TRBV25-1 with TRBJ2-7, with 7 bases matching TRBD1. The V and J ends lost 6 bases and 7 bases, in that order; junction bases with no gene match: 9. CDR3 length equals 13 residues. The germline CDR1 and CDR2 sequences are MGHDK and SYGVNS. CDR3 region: CASRGTDRSEQYF. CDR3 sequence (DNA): TGTGCCAGCAGAGGAACGGACAGGTCAGAGCAGTACTTC.

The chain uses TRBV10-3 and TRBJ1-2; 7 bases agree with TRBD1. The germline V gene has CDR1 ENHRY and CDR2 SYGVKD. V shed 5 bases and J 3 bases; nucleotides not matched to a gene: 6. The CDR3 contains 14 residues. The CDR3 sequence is CAISNPGQYYGYTF. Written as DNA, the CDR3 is TGTGCCATCAGTAATCCGGGACAGTACTATGGCTACACCTTC.

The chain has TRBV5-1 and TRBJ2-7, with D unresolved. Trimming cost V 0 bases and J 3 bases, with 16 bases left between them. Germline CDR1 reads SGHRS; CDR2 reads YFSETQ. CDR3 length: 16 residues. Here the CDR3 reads CASSLDSRTLIYEQYF. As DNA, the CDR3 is TGCGCCAGCAGCTTGGATAGCCGTACCCTTATCTACGAGCAGTACTTC.

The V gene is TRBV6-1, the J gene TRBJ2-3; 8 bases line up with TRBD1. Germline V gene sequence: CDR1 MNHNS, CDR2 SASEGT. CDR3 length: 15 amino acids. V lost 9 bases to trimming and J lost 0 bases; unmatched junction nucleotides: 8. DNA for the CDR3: TGTGCCAGGGGCGGGGACAGGACAAGCACAGATACGCAGTATTTT. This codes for CARGGDRTSTDTQYF.

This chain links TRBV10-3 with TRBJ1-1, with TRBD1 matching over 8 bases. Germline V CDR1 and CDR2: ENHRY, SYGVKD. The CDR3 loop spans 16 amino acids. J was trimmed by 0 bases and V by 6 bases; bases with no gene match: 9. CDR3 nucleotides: TGTGCCATCAGGGGTGGACAGGGCCAAATGAACACTGAAGCTTTCTTT. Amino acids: CAIRGGQGQMNTEAFF.

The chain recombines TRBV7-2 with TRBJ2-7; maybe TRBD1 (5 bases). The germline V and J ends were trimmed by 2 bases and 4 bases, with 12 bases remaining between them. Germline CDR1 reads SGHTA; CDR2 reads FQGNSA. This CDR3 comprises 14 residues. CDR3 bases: TGTGCCAGCAGCTTATCCCAGGGAATGTACGAGCAGTACTTC. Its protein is CASSLSQGMYEQYF.

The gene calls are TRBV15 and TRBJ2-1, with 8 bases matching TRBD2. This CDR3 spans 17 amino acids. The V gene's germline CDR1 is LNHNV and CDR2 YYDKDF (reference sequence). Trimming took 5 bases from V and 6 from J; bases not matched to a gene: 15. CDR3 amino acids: CATSYLRLGLVGNEQFF. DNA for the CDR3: TGTGCCACCAGCTATTTGAGGCTGGGACTAGTAGGCAATGAGCAGTTCTTC.

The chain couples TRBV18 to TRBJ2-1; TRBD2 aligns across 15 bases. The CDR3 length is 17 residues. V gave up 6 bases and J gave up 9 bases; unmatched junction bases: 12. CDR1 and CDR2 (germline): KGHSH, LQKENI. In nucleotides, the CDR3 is TGTGCCAGCTCTCCGCGGACTAGCGGGAGGGCCCTAGGTGAGCAGTTCTTC. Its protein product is CASSPRTSGRALGEQFF.

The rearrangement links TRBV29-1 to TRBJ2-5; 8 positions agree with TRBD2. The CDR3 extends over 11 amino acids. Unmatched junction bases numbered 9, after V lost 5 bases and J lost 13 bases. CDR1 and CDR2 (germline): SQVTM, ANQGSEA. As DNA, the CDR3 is TGCAGCGTTAAACCGGGACTAGAGATGTACTTC. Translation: CSVKPGLEMYF.

DNA of the CDR3: TGTGCCAGCAGTAACCCCTACAGGGATACTAACTATGGCTACACCTTC. Translated: CASSNPYRDTNYGYTF. The V and J genes are TRBV6-6 and TRBJ1-2, with TRBD1 as a possible D gene (6 bases). V was trimmed by 5 bases and J by 0 bases, leaving 16 bases between them. This CDR3 contains 16 residues. Germline assignment: CDR1 MNHNY and CDR2 SVGAGI (reference sequence).

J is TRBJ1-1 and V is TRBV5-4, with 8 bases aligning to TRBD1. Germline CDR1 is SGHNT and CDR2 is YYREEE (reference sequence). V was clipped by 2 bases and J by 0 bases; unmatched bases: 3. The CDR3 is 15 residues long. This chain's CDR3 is CASSFDRGLNTEAFF. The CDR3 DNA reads TGTGCCAGCAGCTTCGACAGGGGACTGAACACTGAAGCTTTCTTT.

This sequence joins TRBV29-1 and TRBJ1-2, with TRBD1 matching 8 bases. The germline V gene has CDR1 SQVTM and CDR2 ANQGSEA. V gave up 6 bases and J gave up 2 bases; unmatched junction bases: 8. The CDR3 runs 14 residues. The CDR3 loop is CSVARDRGNYGYTF. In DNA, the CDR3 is TGCAGCGTAGCGAGAGACAGGGGAAACTATGGCTACACCTTC.

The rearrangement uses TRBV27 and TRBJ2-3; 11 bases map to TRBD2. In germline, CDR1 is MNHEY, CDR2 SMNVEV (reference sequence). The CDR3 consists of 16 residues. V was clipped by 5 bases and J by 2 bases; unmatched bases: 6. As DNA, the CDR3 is TGTGCCAGCAGTCATCTAGCGGGGGGACCCACAGATACGCAGTATTTT. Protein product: CASSHLAGGPTDTQYF.

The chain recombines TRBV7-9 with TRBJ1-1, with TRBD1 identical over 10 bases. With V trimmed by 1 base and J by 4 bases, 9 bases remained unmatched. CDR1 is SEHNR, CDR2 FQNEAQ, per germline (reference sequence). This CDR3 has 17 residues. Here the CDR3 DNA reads TGTGCCAGCAGCTTAGTGGCTGGGACAGGGGTCCTCACTGAAGCTTTCTTT. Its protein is CASSLVAGTGVLTEAFF.

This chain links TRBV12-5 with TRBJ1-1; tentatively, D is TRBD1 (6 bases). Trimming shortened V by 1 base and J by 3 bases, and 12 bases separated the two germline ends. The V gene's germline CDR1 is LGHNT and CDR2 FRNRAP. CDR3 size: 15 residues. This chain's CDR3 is CASGLGHRADTEAFF. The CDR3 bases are TGTGCTAGTGGTTTGGGCCACAGGGCGGACACTGAAGCTTTCTTT.